A selection of T cell receptor beta chains follows, all from one sample in a study of blood T cell repertoires in COVID-19. TCRdb keeps only in-frame clones here, not all; method: immunoSEQ multiplex PCR. The sample yields 150,000 to 180,000 clones, around 85% seen once. Specimen: peripheral blood. The source is a woman aged 55-69 years with acute or convalescent COVID-19. The conserved cysteine and the conserved F or W are not part of the CDR3 here. The size field is filled for only some rows; it gives once, few, many or a size class.

abundance	v_gene	j_gene	CDR3aa
.	TRBV3-1/TRBV3-2	TRBJ1-4	ASSFRGLSNEKLF
once	TRBV11-3	TRBJ2-3	ASSRDSRDTDTQY
.	TRBV19	TRBJ1-5	ASSEGVWNQPQH
.	TRBV28	TRBJ1-2	ANSRAGSFYGYT
.	TRBV6-1	TRBJ2-3	ASSEAGARGYTQY
few	TRBV5-4	TRBJ2-7	ASSPDSLSYEQY
.	TRBV12-3/TRBV12-4	TRBJ1-5	ASSSPPDQPQH
once	TRBV9	TRBJ2-6	ASSVGNSGANVLT
.	TRBV27	TRBJ2-3	ASSFFSSGDTQY
.	TRBV19	TRBJ2-5	ASSIGRLAGGAGQETQY
.	TRBV4-1	TRBJ1-2	ASSTPPGDGYT
.	TRBV15	TRBJ1-5	ATSRDPGSSNQPQH
.	TRBV28	TRBJ1-2	ASSLGGHPLYGYT
.	TRBV6-6	TRBJ1-1	ASSPDRVYTEAF